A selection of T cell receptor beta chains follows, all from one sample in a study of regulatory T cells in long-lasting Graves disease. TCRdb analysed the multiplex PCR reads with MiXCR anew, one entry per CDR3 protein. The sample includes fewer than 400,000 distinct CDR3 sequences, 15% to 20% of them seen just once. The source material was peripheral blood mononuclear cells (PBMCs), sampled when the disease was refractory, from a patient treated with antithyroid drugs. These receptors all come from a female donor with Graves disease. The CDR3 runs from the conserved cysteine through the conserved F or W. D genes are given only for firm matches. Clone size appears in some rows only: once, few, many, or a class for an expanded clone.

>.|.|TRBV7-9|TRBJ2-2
CASSSGTRDTGELFF
TGTGCCAGCAGCTCCGGGACAAGGGACACCGGGGAGCTGTTTTTT
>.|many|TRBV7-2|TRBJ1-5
CASSPGTYSNQPQHF
TGTGCCAGCAGCCCAGGGACATATAGCAATCAGCCCCAGCATTTT
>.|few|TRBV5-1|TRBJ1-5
CASSPRRGATSNGNQPQHF
TGCGCCAGCAGCCCCCGCAGGGGCGCGACGTCCAATGGCAATCAGCCCCAGCATTTT
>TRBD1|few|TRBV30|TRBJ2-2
CALRGPGELFF
TGTGCCTTGAGGGGGCCCGGGGAGCTGTTTTTT
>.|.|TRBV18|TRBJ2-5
CASSPRHWETQYF
TGTGCCAGCTCACCTCGCCACTGGGAGACCCAGTACTTC
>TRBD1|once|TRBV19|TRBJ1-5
CASKRGTGGFGNQPQHF
TGTGCCAGTAAGAGGGGCACAGGGGGGTTCGGAAATCAGCCCCAGCATTTT
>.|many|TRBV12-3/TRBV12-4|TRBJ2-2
CASSFDKYTGELFF
TGTGCCAGCAGTTTCGACAAATACACCGGGGAGCTGTTTTTT
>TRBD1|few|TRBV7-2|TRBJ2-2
CASSSRGTVVGELFF
TGTGCCAGCAGCTCTCGAGGGACAGTAGTAGGGGAGCTGTTTTTT
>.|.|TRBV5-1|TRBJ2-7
CASSPDGGRAYEQYF
TGCGCCAGCAGCCCGGACGGGGGTAGGGCCTACGAGCAGTACTTC
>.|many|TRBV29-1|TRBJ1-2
CSVKAEGWNGYGYTF
TGCAGCGTTAAGGCGGAAGGTTGGAACGGGTATGGCTACACCTTC
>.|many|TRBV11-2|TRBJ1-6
CASSLAYGLIVGQPLHF
TGTGCCAGCAGCTTAGCATACGGCCTCATTGTGGGTCAGCCCCTCCACTTT
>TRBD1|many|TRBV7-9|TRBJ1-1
CASSPWGQLNTEAFF
TGTGCCAGCAGCCCGTGGGGACAGCTGAACACTGAAGCTTTCTTT
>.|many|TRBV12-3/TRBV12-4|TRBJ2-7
CASNHLGDEQYF
TGTGCCAGCAATCACCTAGGGGACGAGCAGTACTTC
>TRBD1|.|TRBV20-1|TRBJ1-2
CSGGTGDYGYTF
TGCAGTGGTGGGACAGGGGACTATGGCTACACCTTC
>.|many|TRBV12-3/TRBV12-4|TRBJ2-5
CASSLQGRETQYF
TGTGCCAGCAGTTTACAGGGACGGGAGACCCAGTACTTC
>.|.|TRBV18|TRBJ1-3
CASSPRPSLDTIYF
TGTGCCAGCTCACCACGCCCTTCCCTGGACACCATATATTTT
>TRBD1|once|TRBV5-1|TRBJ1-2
CASSFEPGQLPAGYTF
TGCGCCAGCAGCTTCGAACCGGGACAGCTGCCAGCGGGCTACACCTTC
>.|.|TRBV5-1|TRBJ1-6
CASSLAGYGPPLHF
TGCGCCAGCAGCTTGGCCGGGTATGGGCCACCCCTCCACTTT
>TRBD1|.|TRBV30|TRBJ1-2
CAWTRDRGPGGYTF
TGTGCCTGGACCCGGGACAGGGGGCCTGGTGGCTACACCTTC
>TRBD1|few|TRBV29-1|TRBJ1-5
CSARTGGINQPQHF
TGCAGCGCCCGGACAGGGGGCATTAATCAGCCCCAGCATTTT
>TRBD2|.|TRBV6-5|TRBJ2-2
CASSYLGLAGGPNTGELFF
TGTGCCAGCAGTTACCTTGGACTAGCGGGGGGGCCTAACACCGGGGAGCTGTTTTTT
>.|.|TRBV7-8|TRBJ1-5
CASRSAGGGQPQHF
TGTGCCAGCAGGTCGGCGGGGGGCGGTCAGCCCCAGCATTTT
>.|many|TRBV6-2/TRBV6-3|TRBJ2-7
CASSELLAGLYEQYF
TGTGCCAGCAGTGAATTGTTGGCGGGACTCTACGAGCAGTACTTC
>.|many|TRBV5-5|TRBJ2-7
CASSLLTGLNYEQYF
TGTGCCAGCAGCTTGCTTACAGGGCTGAACTACGAGCAGTACTTC
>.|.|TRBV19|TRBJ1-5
CASSMSLGALLQPQHF
TGTGCCAGTAGTATGAGTTTGGGGGCCCTACTTCAGCCCCAGCATTTT
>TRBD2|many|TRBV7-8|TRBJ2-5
CARGPSGGPGETQYF
TGTGCCAGGGGTCCTTCGGGGGGGCCGGGGGAGACCCAGTACTTC
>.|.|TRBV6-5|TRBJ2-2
CASSYSRDRSSGELFF
TGTGCCAGCAGTTACTCAAGGGATCGGTCTTCCGGGGAGCTGTTTTTT
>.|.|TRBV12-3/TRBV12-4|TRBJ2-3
CASSLWAITDTQYF
TGTGCCAGCAGTTTATGGGCGATAACAGATACGCAGTATTTT
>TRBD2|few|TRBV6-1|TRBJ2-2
CASARGTSGELFF
TGTGCCAGCGCGCGGGGGACCTCCGGGGAGCTGTTTTTT
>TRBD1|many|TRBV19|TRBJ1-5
CASSPLEGARDQPQHF
TGTGCCAGTAGTCCCCTCGAGGGGGCTAGAGATCAGCCCCAGCATTTT
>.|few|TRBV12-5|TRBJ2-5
CASGRGGEETQYF
TGTGCTAGTGGTAGAGGGGGGGAGGAGACCCAGTACTTC
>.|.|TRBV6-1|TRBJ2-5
CASSRRAGSGRERPQETQYF
TGTGCCAGCAGTCGGAGGGCGGGAAGCGGTAGAGAGCGTCCGCAAGAGACCCAGTACTTC
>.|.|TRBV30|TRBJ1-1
CACRSTGTEAFF
TGTGCCTGTAGGAGTACGGGCACTGAAGCTTTCTTT
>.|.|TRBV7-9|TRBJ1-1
CASSFGRKAFF
TGTGCCAGCAGCTTCGGACGTAAAGCTTTCTTT
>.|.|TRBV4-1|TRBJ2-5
CASSQARRSGETQYF
TGCGCCAGCAGCCAAGCCCGGAGGAGTGGCGAGACCCAGTACTTC
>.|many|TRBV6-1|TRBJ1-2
CASRERTGHGYTF
TGTGCCAGCAGAGAACGGACGGGCCATGGCTACACCTTC
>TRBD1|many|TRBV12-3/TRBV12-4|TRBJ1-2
CASRSTGDDGYTF
TGTGCCAGCAGGTCCACAGGGGACGATGGCTACACCTTC
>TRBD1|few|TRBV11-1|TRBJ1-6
CASSPRDRVSPLHF
TGTGCCAGCAGCCCACGGGACAGGGTTTCACCCCTCCACTTT
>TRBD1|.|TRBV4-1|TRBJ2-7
CASSHDPGTGSYEQYF
TGCGCCAGCAGCCATGACCCCGGGACAGGGTCCTACGAGCAGTACTTC
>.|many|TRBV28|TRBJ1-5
CASSSSQMGNQPQHF
TGTGCCAGCAGTTCCTCTCAAATGGGCAATCAGCCCCAGCATTTT
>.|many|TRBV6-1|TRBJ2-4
CASSEQGTHLNIQYF
TGTGCCAGCAGTGAACAAGGGACACACCTAAACATTCAGTACTTC
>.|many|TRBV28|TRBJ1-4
CASRKGYEKLFF
TGTGCCAGCAGAAAGGGTTATGAAAAACTGTTTTTT
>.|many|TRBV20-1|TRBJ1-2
CSVEYGYTF
TGCAGTGTGGAGTATGGCTACACCTTC
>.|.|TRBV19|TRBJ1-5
CASSMAGQGTSNQPQHF
TGTGCCAGTAGTATGGCGGGGCAGGGGACTAGCAATCAGCCCCAGCATTTT
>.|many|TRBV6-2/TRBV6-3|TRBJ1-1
CASSYIRELGTEAFF
TGTGCCAGCAGTTACATCCGCGAGTTGGGCACTGAAGCTTTCTTT
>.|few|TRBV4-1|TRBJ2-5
CASSQVDRALGKTQYF
TGCGCCAGCAGCCAAGTGGACAGAGCCCTAGGGAAGACCCAGTACTTC
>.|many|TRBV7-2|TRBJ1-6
CASSFNVLPDSPLHF
TGTGCCAGCAGCTTCAACGTCCTACCCGATTCACCCCTCCACTTT
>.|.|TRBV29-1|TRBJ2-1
CSVEDVAYNEQFF
TGCAGCGTTGAGGACGTAGCCTACAATGAGCAGTTCTTC